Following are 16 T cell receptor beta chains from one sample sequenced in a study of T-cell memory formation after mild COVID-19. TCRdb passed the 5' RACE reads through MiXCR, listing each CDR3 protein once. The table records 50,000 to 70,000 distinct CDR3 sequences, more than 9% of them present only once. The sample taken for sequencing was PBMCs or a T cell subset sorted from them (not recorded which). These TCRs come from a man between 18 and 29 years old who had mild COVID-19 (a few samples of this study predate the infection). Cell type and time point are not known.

The CDR3 DNA sequence: TGCAGTGCTAGAGAGAGGACAAGCATGACAGGGGGCCATCAGGATAGCAATCAGCCCCAGCATTTT. Its protein product is CSARERTSMTGGHQDSNQPQHF. The V call is TRBV20-1, the J call TRBJ1-5; TRBD1 aligns across 10 bases. V trimming: 0 bases; J trimming: 0 bases; junction bases outside the gene matches: 20. This CDR3 has 22 residues. The V gene's germline CDR1 is DFQATT and CDR2 SNEGSKA (reference sequence).

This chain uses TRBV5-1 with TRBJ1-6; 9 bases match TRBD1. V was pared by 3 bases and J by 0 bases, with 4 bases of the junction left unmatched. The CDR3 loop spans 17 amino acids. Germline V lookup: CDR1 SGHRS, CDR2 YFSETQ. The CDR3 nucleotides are TGCGCCAGCAGCTGGGGACAGGGCGGCTCCTATAATTCACCCCTCCACTTT. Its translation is CASSWGQGGSYNSPLHF.

The CDR3 protein is CASSFGTGVYGYTF. The CDR3 region has the DNA TGTGCCAGCAGTTTCGGGACAGGGGTCTATGGCTACACCTTC. The chain combines TRBV12-3 or TRBV12-4 with TRBJ1-2, with 10 bases matching TRBD1. Trimming removed 3 bases from V and 4 bases from J; junction bases left unmatched: 2. The CDR3 length is 14 residues.

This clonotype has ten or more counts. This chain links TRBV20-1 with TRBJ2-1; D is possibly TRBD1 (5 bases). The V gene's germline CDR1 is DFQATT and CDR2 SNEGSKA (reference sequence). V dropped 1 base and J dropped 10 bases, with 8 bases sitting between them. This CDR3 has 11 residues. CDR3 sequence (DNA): TGCAGTGCTAGAGCCTGGGGCGAGCAGTTCTTC. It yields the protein CSARAWGEQFF.

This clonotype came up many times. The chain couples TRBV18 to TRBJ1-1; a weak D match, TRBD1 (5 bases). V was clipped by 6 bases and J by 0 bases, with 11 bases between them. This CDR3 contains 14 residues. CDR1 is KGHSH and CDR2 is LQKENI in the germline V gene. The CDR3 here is CASSSQGLNTEAFF. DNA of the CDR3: TGTGCCAGCTCCTCCCAGGGACTGAACACTGAAGCTTTCTTT.

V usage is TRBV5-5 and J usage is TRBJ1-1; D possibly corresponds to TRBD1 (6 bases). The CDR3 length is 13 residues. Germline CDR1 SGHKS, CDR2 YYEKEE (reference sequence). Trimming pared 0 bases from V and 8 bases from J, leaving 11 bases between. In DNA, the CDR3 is TGTGCCAGCAGCTTGGCCGTACAGGGAGAAGCTTTCTTT. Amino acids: CASSLAVQGEAFF.

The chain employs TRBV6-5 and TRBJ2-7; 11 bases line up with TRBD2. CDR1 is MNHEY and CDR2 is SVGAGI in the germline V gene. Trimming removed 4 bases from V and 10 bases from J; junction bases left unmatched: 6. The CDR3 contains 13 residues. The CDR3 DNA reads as TGTGCCAGCAGTTCAAGACTAGCGGGGTTACAGTACGTC. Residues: CASSSRLAGLQYV.

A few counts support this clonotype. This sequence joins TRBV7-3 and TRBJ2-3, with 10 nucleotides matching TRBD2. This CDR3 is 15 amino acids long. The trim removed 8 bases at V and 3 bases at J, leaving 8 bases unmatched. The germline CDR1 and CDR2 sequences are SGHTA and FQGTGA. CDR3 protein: CASRLAGGETDTQYF. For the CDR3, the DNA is TGTGCCAGCCGATTAGCGGGGGGTGAGACAGATACGCAGTATTTT.

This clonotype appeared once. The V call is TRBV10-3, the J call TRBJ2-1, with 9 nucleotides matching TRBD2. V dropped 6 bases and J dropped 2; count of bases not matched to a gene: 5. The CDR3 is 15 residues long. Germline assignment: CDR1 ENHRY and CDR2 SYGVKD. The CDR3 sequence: CAIRRAGGTYNEQFF. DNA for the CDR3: TGTGCCATCAGGCGAGCGGGGGGAACCTACAATGAGCAGTTCTTC.

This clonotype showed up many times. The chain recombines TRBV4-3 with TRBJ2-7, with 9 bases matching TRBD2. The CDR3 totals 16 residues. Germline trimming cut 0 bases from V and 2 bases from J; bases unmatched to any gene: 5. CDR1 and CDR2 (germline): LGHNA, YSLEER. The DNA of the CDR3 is TGCGCCAGCAGCCAAGACCAGGGCGGGGGGGCCTACGAGCAGTACTTC. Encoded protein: CASSQDQGGGAYEQYF.

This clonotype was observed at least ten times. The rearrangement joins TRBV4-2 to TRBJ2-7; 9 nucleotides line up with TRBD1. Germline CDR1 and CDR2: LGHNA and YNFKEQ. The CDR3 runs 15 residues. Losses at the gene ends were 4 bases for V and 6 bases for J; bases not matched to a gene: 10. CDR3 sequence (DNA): TGTGCCAGCAGCCCAGAGACAGGGGGAGTGGGCGAGCAGTACTTC. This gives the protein CASSPETGGVGEQYF.

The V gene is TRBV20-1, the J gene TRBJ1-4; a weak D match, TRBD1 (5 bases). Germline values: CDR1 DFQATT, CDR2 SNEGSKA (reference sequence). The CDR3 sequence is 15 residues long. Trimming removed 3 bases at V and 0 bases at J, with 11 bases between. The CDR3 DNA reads TGCAGTGCTAGGTCGAGGGACGCAACTAATGAAAAACTGTTTTTT. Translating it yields CSARSRDATNEKLFF.

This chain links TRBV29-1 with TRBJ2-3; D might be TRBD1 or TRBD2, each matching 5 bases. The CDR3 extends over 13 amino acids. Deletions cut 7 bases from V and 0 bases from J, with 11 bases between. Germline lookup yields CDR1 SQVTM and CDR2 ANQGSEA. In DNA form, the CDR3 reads TGCAGCGCTGGGACGCCTAGCACAGATACGCAGTATTTT. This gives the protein CSAGTPSTDTQYF.

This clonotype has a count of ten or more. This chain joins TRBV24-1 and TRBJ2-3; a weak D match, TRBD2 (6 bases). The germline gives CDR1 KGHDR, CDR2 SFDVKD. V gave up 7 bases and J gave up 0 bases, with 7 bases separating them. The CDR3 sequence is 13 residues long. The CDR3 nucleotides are TGTGCCACCAGCGGGACTAGCACAGATACGCAGTATTTT. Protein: CATSGTSTDTQYF.

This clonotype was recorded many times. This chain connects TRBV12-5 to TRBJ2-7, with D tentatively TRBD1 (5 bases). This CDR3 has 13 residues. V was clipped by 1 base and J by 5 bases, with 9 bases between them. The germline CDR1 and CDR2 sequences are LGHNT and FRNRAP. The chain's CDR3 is CASGLEGFNEQYF. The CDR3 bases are TGTGCTAGTGGTTTGGAGGGGTTCAACGAGCAGTACTTC.

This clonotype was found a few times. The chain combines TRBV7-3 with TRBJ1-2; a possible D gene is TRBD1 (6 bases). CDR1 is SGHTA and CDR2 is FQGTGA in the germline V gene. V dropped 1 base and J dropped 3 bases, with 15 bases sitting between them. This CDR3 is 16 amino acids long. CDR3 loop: CASSLKGGGDYYGYTF. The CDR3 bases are TGTGCCAGCAGCTTAAAAGGAGGGGGTGATTACTATGGCTACACCTTC.